This TCR beta chain was observed in a study of blood T cell repertoires in COVID-19. Study overall: Samples taken during acute and convalescent COVID-19 were collected in the United States, Italy and Spain. T cells, B-cell-depleted T cells, or PBMCs supplied cDNA or gDNA.

Trimming cost V 5 bases and J 13 bases, with 12 bases left between them. Germline CDR1 SGHTA, CDR2 FQGTGA. The CDR3 length is 11 residues. Methods used by the authors: Using reference gene primer amplification, nucleated cell counts were estimated. Measured with immunoSEQ multiplex PCR; TCRdb has only the in-frame clones, and not every one. That table is the source of V, J and clone size, and D and trimming were worked out from the DNA. The data contain under 100,000 clones, more than 70% of them seen just once; the ten biggest clones take up about 18%. The sample consisted of peripheral blood. This TCR was sampled from a human donor in a cohort sampled during active COVID-19. The chain recombines TRBV7-3 with TRBJ2-1, with unresolved D. In nucleotides, the CDR3 is TGTGCCAGCAGCCCGAACTACCCACAGTTCTTC. Its protein product is CASSPNYPQFF. Variable domain in full (rest from reference TRBV7-3 and TRBJ2-1): GAGVSQTPSNKVTEKGKYVELRCDPISGHTALYWYRQSLGQGPEFLIYFQGTGAADDSGLPNDRFFAVRPEGSVSTLKIQRTERGDSAVYLCASSPNYPQFFGPGTRLTVL.